This T cell receptor beta chain comes out of a study of a mutant IDH1 vaccine in newly diagnosed glioma. The sample's time point: week 5, during vaccination. Every vaccination contained 300 ug of the mutant IDH1 20-mer peptide and was paired with topical imiquimod. The table came from immunoSEQ multiplex PCR; TCRdb's copy has only in-frame clones and leaves some out. The table shows roughly 60,000 clones, with 84% occurring only once. CDR1 and CDR2 (germline): MDHEN, SYDVKM. With 10 bases removed from V and 6 bases from J, the gap between germline ends came to 11 bases. The CDR3 sequence is 11 residues long. Remarks on this clone: Its antigen is unknown.

This TCR was sampled from a woman aged 50 to 65 with glioma. The chain combines TRBV28 with TRBJ2-3, with no clear D. The material was PBMCs, obtained from a glioma patient whose treatment included an IDH1 peptide vaccine. CDR3 in DNA: TGTGCCACTAACAACGGGGATACGCAGTATTTT. It codes for CATNNGDTQYF.